The source of this T cell receptor (beta chain) is a study of Graves' ophthalmopathy and Graves' hyperthyroidism. There are many counts of this clonotype. The antigen is undetermined. Other autoimmune diseases, uncontrolled infections, pregnancy or lactation ruled patients out of participation. Thyroid ultrasound, orbital computed tomography, TRAb, serum thyroxine and clinical symptoms formed the basis of diagnosis. The germline gives CDR1 DFQATT, CDR2 SNEGSKA (reference sequence). The V end was cut by 5 bases, the J end by 0 bases, with 11 bases between. The CDR3 has 14 residues. From RNA, the CDR3 regions of TCR beta chains were amplified and sequenced. The first round was an RT-PCR with HTBI primers, and the second round was a multiplex PCR. In TCRdb, the multiplex PCR reads were re-called with MiXCR into one record per CDR3 protein. The table has 300,000 to 450,000 distinct CDR3 sequences, about 18% seen once; the top ten hold approximately 2.4%.

General study results and limits: Detected in blood as well were most expanded thyroid clonotypes with frequency above 0.001.

The TCR comes from an adult woman with stable Graves' hyperthyroidism. This chain joins TRBV20-1 and TRBJ1-5; no clear D gene. The sequenced material came from peripheral blood. Here the CDR3 reads CSAFPGLSNQPQHF. The CDR3 region has the DNA TGCAGTGCTTTTCCGGGTCTTAGCAATCAGCCCCAGCATTTT.